This is a list of T cell receptor beta chains from one sample in a study of blood T cells in healthy people across ages. TCRdb recomputed calls from the 5' RACE reads with MiXCR, one row per CDR3 protein. The table has some 760,000 distinct CDR3 sequences, roughly 25% seen once. A further study also used this sample, focusing on T cells of mothers and their children.

Sequencing used blood. These receptors were obtained from a boy younger than 18 in good health. CDR3s include the opening cysteine and the closing phenylalanine or tryptophan. The D gene is left open where the match is weak. Not every row has a clone size; where given, it reads once, few, many or a size class.

V	D	J	size	CDR3	DNA
TRBV6-1	TRBD2	TRBJ2-1	-	CASNSGTSGINEQFF	TGTGCCAGCAACTCCGGGACTAGCGGGATCAATGAGCAGTTCTTC
TRBV6-5	TRBD2	TRBJ2-2	once	CASRTGGMNTGELFF	TGTGCCAGCAGGACGGGGGGGATGAACACCGGGGAGCTGTTTTTT
TRBV5-1	-	TRBJ2-3	-	CASSWRTESSTDTQYF	TGCGCCAGCAGCTGGAGGACTGAATCTAGCACAGATACGCAGTATTTT
TRBV20-1	TRBD2	TRBJ2-5	-	CSARLAGGPSLVTQYF	TGCAGTGCGAGACTAGCGGGGGGGCCCAGCCTGGTGACCCAGTACTTC
TRBV12-3/TRBV12-4	-	TRBJ1-5	few	CASSGGLGQPQHF	TGTGCCAGCAGCGGGGGCTTGGGCCAGCCCCAGCATTTT
TRBV24-1	-	TRBJ2-5	-	CATSDAEEETQYF	TGTGCCACCAGTGATGCAGAAGAGGAGACCCAGTACTTC
TRBV5-1	TRBD2	TRBJ2-7	few	CASSRGLAGGPHEQYF	TGCGCCAGCAGCAGGGGACTAGCGGGAGGGCCCCACGAGCAGTACTTC
TRBV4-3	-	TRBJ1-1	few	CASSQDLGTRTEAFF	TGCGCCAGCAGCCAAGATCTGGGCACACGCACTGAAGCTTTCTTT
TRBV27	TRBD2	TRBJ2-7	-	CASSGGLAPYEQYF	TGTGCCAGCAGTGGGGGACTAGCGCCCTACGAGCAGTACTTC
TRBV12-3/TRBV12-4	-	TRBJ2-7	few	CASSFVGNEQYF	TGTGCCAGCAGTTTTGTAGGGAACGAGCAGTACTTC
TRBV7-9	-	TRBJ1-2	-	CASSSQGLSNYGYTF	TGTGCCAGCAGCTCACAGGGTTTGTCCAACTATGGCTACACCTTC
TRBV5-1	-	TRBJ2-2	few	CASSLEPDPRVYGELFF	TGCGCCAGCAGCTTGGAACCGGACCCGCGAGTTTACGGGGAGCTGTTTTTT
TRBV15	-	TRBJ2-2	few	CATSRGRSGELFF	TGTGCCACCAGCAGAGGTCGGTCCGGGGAGCTGTTTTTT
TRBV27	-	TRBJ2-6	few	CASSLKSRLLGGANVLTF	TGTGCCAGCAGTTTAAAATCTAGGCTCTTGGGAGGGGCCAACGTCCTGACTTTC
TRBV29-1	TRBD2	TRBJ2-3	-	CSVEYWLIAGYSTDTQYF	TGCAGCGTTGAATACTGGTTAATAGCGGGGTATAGCACAGATACGCAGTATTTT
TRBV29-1	TRBD1	TRBJ2-5	few	CSVDRGQVGTQYF	TGCAGCGTGGACAGGGGGCAGGTGGGGACCCAGTACTTC
TRBV20-1	-	TRBJ2-4	once	CSAKVSGTKNIQYF	TGCAGTGCTAAGGTAAGCGGAACCAAAAACATTCAGTACTTC
TRBV29-1	-	TRBJ2-5	few	CSVESGLLQETQYF	TGCAGCGTTGAGTCAGGGCTCCTCCAAGAGACCCAGTACTTC
TRBV15	-	TRBJ2-7	few	CATSREAGVPISYEQYF	TGTGCCACCAGCAGAGAGGCAGGGGTCCCCATCTCCTACGAGCAGTACTTC
TRBV9	TRBD2	TRBJ2-1	-	CASSVVGGGAGEQFF	TGTGCCAGCAGCGTAGTGGGGGGAGGGGCCGGTGAGCAGTTCTTC
TRBV29-1	-	TRBJ2-3	-	CSVRGTSTDTQYF	TGCAGCGTCCGGGGGACGAGCACAGATACGCAGTATTTT
TRBV5-1	-	TRBJ2-2	-	CASSLEGIGELFF	TGCGCCAGCAGCTTGGAAGGGATCGGGGAGCTGTTTTTT
TRBV25-1	TRBD2	TRBJ2-5	few	CASSELAGTGTQYF	TGTGCCAGCAGTGAGTTAGCGGGAACGGGGACCCAGTACTTC
TRBV5-4	TRBD2	TRBJ2-5	-	CASSLDWGREETQYF	TGTGCCAGCAGCTTGGACTGGGGGAGGGAAGAGACCCAGTACTTC
TRBV7-2	-	TRBJ2-2	few	CASVWTNTGELFF	TGTGCCAGCGTGTGGACGAACACCGGGGAGCTGTTTTTT
TRBV7-9	-	TRBJ2-7	few	CASSSVTATDEQYF	TGTGCCAGCAGCTCCGTGACAGCCACCGACGAGCAGTACTTC
TRBV6-5	-	TRBJ1-2	few	CASSYSSRVANYGYTF	TGTGCCAGCAGTTACTCGAGTAGGGTTGCAAACTATGGCTACACCTTC
TRBV12-3/TRBV12-4	-	TRBJ2-1	-	CASSSDYYNEQFF	TGTGCCAGCAGTTCCGACTACTACAATGAGCAGTTCTTC
TRBV7-2	TRBD1	TRBJ2-7	-	CASSLEQGTVYEQYF	TGTGCCAGCAGCTTAGAACAGGGGACAGTCTACGAGCAGTACTTC
TRBV5-4	TRBD2	TRBJ2-1	-	CASSFGSSGRSEQFF	TGTGCCAGCAGCTTCGGATCTAGCGGGAGATCTGAGCAGTTCTTC
TRBV29-1	-	TRBJ2-1	-	CSDRSSYNEQFF	TGCAGCGACAGGTCGTCCTACAATGAGCAGTTCTTC
TRBV15	-	TRBJ2-1	-	CATSRDRRSGYNEQFF	TGTGCCACCAGCAGAGATCGCAGGTCGGGGTACAATGAGCAGTTCTTC
TRBV7-9	TRBD1	TRBJ1-2	few	CASSPQGRTGGYTF	TGTGCCAGCAGCCCTCAAGGGAGGACAGGCGGCTACACCTTC
TRBV12-3/TRBV12-4	-	TRBJ2-5	many	CASSLLGSETQYF	TGTGCCAGCAGTTTGTTGGGGTCAGAGACCCAGTACTTC
TRBV29-1	TRBD1	TRBJ1-1	-	CSVVDRGPAFF	TGCAGCGTTGTCGACAGGGGGCCTGCTTTCTTT
TRBV19	-	TRBJ2-1	-	CASSWGSSNEQFF	TGTGCCAGTAGTTGGGGGTCTTCCAATGAGCAGTTCTTC
TRBV12-3/TRBV12-4	-	TRBJ1-2	-	CASTSGGTDYGYTF	TGTGCCAGCACCTCCGGGGGGACCGACTATGGCTACACCTTC
TRBV6-1	TRBD2	TRBJ2-1	many	CASSSSGGYNEQFF	TGTGCCAGCAGTTCTAGCGGGGGTTACAATGAGCAGTTCTTC
TRBV12-3/TRBV12-4	-	TRBJ1-5	few	CASSLGLEYQPQHF	TGTGCCAGCAGTTTAGGGTTAGAGTATCAGCCCCAGCATTTT
TRBV4-1	-	TRBJ2-1	-	CASSQDITRTEQFF	TGCGCCAGCAGCCAAGATATTACTAGAACCGAGCAGTTCTTC